The 6 T cell receptor beta chains given below trace back to one sample, sequenced in a study of blood T cells in healthy people across ages. A second roughly 6 to 11 cycle PCR used barcoded and J-beta primers. TCRdb re-called the 5' RACE reads with MiXCR, one entry per CDR3 protein. The sample has about 930,000 distinct CDR3 sequences, 25% to 30% seen once. The same sample was also studied in work on T cells of mothers and their children.

The sequenced sample was blood. Receptors were obtained from a woman between 40 and 55 years old in good health.

This clonotype was observed a few times. J is TRBJ2-3 and V is TRBV7-9; either TRBD1 or TRBD2 may fit D (5 bases each). Germline CDR1 and CDR2: SEHNR and FQNEAQ (reference sequence). This CDR3 spans 19 amino acids. Deletions cut 3 bases from V and 0 bases from J, with 22 bases between. In DNA, the CDR3 is TGTGCCAGCAGCTTCCGGGACCCCAAGAACACAATTAGCACAGATACGCAGTATTTT. Translated, it gives CASSFRDPKNTISTDTQYF. The full variable domain, its missing parts supplied by reference TRBV7-9 and TRBJ2-3, is DTGVSQNPRHKITKRGQNVTFRCDPISEHNRLYWYRQTLGQGPEFLTYFQNEAQLEKSRLLSDRFSAERPKGSFSTLEIQRTEQGDSAMYLCASSFRDPKNTISTDTQYFGPGTRLTVL.

This clonotype was detected ten times or more. The chain uses TRBV7-2 and TRBJ1-2; D perhaps matches TRBD1 (5 bases). Per germline, CDR1 SGHTA and CDR2 FQGNSA. CDR3 length equals 14 residues. The ends were cut back, 5 bases at V and 4 bases at J, with 14 bases in the middle. CDR3 bases: TGTGCCAGCAGCCCGACTGGGACTTCCTATGGCTACACCTTC. This codes for CASSPTGTSYGYTF.

This clonotype was counted many times. The chain is built from TRBV12-3 or TRBV12-4 and TRBJ2-5; D unresolved. This CDR3 contains 14 residues. The V gene lost 1 base and the J gene lost 2 bases, with 8 bases spanning the gap. CDR3 in DNA: TGTGCCAGCAGTTTAGACTCAGTTCAAGAGACCCAGTACTTC. As protein: CASSLDSVQETQYF.

This clonotype was found a few times. V usage is TRBV4-1 and J usage is TRBJ2-4; 10 bases map to TRBD2. V lost 2 bases, J lost 8 bases, and 6 bases stayed unmatched. This CDR3 is built from 15 residues. Germline lookup yields CDR1 MGHRA and CDR2 YSYEKL. CDR3 residues: CASSQPSGGGYIQYF. DNA for the CDR3: TGCGCCAGCAGCCAACCCAGCGGGGGGGGTTACATTCAGTACTTC.

The rearrangement uses TRBV7-2 and TRBJ2-4; D not certain. In germline, CDR1 is SGHTA, CDR2 FQGNSA. This CDR3 contains 13 residues. Trimming shortened V by 3 bases and J by 7 bases, and 10 bases separated the two germline ends. The CDR3 coding sequence is TGTGCCAGCAGCTTCTCCCCACAGAACATTCAGTACTTC. It is translated as CASSFSPQNIQYF.

This clonotype appeared many times. The genes are TRBV5-1 and TRBJ2-7, with D unresolved. Trimming took 4 bases from V and 0 from J, leaving 17 bases between them. CDR1 is SGHRS and CDR2 is YFSETQ in the germline V gene. This CDR3 has 16 residues. CDR3: CASSPSRTVSSYEQYF. The CDR3 DNA sequence: TGCGCCAGCAGCCCCTCCCGGACGGTGAGCTCCTACGAGCAGTACTTC.